The 7 T cell receptor beta chains presented below share a single source sample, sequenced in a study of cytomegalovirus exposure and HLA in healthy donors (dated by TCRdb to about 2017). The protocol used for the library was the immunoSEQ multiplex PCR assay. For the multiplex PCR, a mixture combining 60 forward primers for TCR Vbeta segments and 13 reverse primers for TCR Jbeta segments was used. As stored in TCRdb, this immuneACCESS dataset retains in-frame rearrangements with V and J assigned. A fraction of the clones does not appear; measured against another copy, unresolved V genes explain less than half of the discrepancy, and the remainder lacks a known reason. A total of 99,000 or so clones appear in this sample, roughly 15% of them only once. Approximately 0.8% of the sample rests with the top ten. The sample was PBMCs. These receptors came from a female donor in good health and CMV-seronegative.

This clone appeared a few times. This rearrangement joins TRBV6-5 to TRBJ1-4, with a tentative D call TRBD1 (5 bases). The CDR3 covers 15 residues. The V gene's germline CDR1 is MNHEY and CDR2 SVGAGI. Trimming cost V 6 bases and J 3 bases, with 14 bases left between them. CDR3 protein: CASSQGLGSNEKLFF. Written as DNA, the CDR3 is TGTGCCAGCAGCCAGGGATTAGGGTCTAATGAAAAACTGTTTTTT.

CDR3 nucleotide sequence: TGTGCCAGCAGTCCCCAGGGGGTGGACGAGCAGTACTTC. Amino acid sequence: CASSPQGVDEQYF. The rearrangement joins TRBV27 to TRBJ2-7, with 7 bases fitting TRBD1. The germline gives CDR1 MNHEY, CDR2 SMNVEV (reference sequence). The CDR3 sequence is 13 residues long. After removal of 5 bases from V and 5 bases from J, the junction contained 6 bases not matched to a gene.

The gene calls are TRBV6-6 and TRBJ1-2; 8 bases agree with TRBD1. The CDR3 extends over 13 amino acids. The V and J ends lost 2 bases and 8 bases, in that order; junction bases with no gene match: 4. Germline V gene sequence: CDR1 MNHNY, CDR2 SVGAGI (reference sequence). CDR3 region: CASSYGRGQGYTF. CDR3 sequence (DNA): TGTGCCAGCAGTTACGGCAGGGGGCAAGGCTACACCTTC.

CDR3 residues: CASSQGAGQGVVEQYF. The CDR3 nucleotides are TGTGCCAGCAGCCAGGGGGCGGGACAGGGGGTCGTCGAGCAGTACTTC. The chain employs TRBV4-2 and TRBJ2-7; 11 nucleotides agree with TRBD1. Germline CDR1 is LGHNA and CDR2 is YNFKEQ. This CDR3 is 16 amino acids long. Losses at the gene ends were 3 bases for V and 6 bases for J; bases not matched to a gene: 10.

The chain links TRBV6-5 to TRBJ2-7; TRBD1 aligns across 11 bases. From germline, CDR1 is MNHEY and CDR2 SVGAGI. V lost 8 bases and J lost 7; bases outside the gene matches: 7. The CDR3 has 13 amino acids. CDR3 loop: CASAGQGAREQYF. The CDR3 nucleotides are TGTGCCAGCGCCGGACAGGGGGCAAGGGAGCAGTACTTC.

The V call is TRBV7-2, the J call TRBJ2-6; D remains unclear. CDR1 and CDR2 from the germline V gene are SGHTA and FQGNSA. The V gene lost 5 bases and the J gene lost 0 bases, with 8 bases spanning the gap. There are 15 residues in the CDR3. In nucleotides, the CDR3 is TGTGCCAGCAGCGCAGACTCCTCTGGGGCCAACGTCCTGACTTTC. Protein sequence: CASSADSSGANVLTF.

A few counts support this clone. CDR3: CASSLGRNYGYTF. The CDR3 DNA reads TGTGCCAGCAGTTTAGGCAGGAACTATGGCTACACCTTC. The genes are TRBV27 and TRBJ1-2, with D unresolved. V was shortened by 2 bases and J by 2 bases, with 6 bases between the two germline ends. Germline V lookup: CDR1 MNHEY, CDR2 SMNVEV (reference sequence). This CDR3 is built from 13 residues.